The present entry profiles one TCR beta chain with its context. Its antigen is unidentified. This sample stems from a study of T cell repertoires in cytomegalovirus infection. As for the study in general: It can be stated that public TCR beta signatures indicated CMV infection as well as a matching HLA type.

TCRdb called the reads again in MiXCR, with one record for every CDR3 protein. The sample contains more than 150,000 distinct CDR3 sequences, around 20% of which appear only once. The study's findings and limits: HLA-C-restricted, CMV-specific TCR beta clonotypes were dominant ex vivo. Identification of carriers of CMV plus the relevant HLA was achieved through cumulative public TCR beta family frequency.

The specimen sequenced was PBMCs. The clonotype comes from a human donor in good health (CMV status not recorded). Some clones in this sample may be carry-over from other donors' samples.

CDR3 sequence (DNA): TGTGCCACCAGCAGAGATGTGCCGGTGGATTCACCCCTCCACTTT. This translates into CATSRDVPVDSPLHF. The chain combines TRBV15 with TRBJ1-6, with D unresolved. Germline V gene sequence: CDR1 LNHNV, CDR2 YYDKDF (reference sequence). CDR3 length equals 15 residues. Trimming left V 0 bases short and J 8 bases short, with 11 bases between.